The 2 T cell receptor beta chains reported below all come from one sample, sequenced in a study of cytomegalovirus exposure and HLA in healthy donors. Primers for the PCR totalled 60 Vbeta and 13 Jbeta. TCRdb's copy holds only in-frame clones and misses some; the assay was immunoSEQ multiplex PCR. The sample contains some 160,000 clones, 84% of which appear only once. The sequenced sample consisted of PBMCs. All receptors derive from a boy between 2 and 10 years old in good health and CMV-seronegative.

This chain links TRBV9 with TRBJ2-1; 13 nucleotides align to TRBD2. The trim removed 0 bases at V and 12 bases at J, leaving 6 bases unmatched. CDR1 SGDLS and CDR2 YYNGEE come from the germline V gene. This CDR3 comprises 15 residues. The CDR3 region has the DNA TGTGCCAGCAGCGTAGATAGACTAGCGGGGGGCCGGCAGTTCTTC. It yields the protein CASSVDRLAGGRQFF.

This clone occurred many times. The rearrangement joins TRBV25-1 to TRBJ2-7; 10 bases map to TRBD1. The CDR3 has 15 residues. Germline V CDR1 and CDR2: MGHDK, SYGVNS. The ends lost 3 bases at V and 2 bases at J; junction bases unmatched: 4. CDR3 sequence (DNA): TGTGCCAGCAGTGATCGGACAGGGGGACCCTACGAGCAGTACTTC. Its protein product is CASSDRTGGPYEQYF.